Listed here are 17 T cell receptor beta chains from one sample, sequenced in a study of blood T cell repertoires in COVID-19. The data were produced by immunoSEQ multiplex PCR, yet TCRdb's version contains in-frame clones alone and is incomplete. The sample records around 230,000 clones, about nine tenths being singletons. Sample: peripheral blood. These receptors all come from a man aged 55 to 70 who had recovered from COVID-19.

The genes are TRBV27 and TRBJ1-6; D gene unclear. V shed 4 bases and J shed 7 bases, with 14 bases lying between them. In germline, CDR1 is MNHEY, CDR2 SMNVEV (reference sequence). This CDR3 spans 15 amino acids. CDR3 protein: CASSSWQVQNSPLHF. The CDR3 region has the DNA TGTGCCAGCAGTTCGTGGCAGGTACAGAATTCACCCCTCCACTTT.

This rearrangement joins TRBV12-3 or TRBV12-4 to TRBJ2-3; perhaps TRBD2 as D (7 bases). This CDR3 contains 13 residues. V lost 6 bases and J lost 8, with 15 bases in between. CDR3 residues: CASRGGDYSTQYF. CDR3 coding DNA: TGTGCCAGCAGAGGGGGGGACTATTCTACGCAGTATTTT.

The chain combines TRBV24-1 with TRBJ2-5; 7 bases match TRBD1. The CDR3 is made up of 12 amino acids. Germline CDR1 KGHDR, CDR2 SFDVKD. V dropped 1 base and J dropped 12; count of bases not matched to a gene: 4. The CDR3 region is CATSDLRGGKYF. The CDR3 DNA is TGTGCCACCAGTGATTTAAGAGGGGGCAAGTACTTC.

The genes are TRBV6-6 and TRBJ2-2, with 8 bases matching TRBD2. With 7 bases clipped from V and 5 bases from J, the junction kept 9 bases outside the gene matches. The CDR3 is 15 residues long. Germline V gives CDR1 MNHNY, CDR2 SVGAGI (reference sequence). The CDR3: CASTVTSAGTGELFF. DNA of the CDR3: TGTGCCAGCACCGTGACTAGCGCGGGGACCGGGGAGCTGTTTTTT.

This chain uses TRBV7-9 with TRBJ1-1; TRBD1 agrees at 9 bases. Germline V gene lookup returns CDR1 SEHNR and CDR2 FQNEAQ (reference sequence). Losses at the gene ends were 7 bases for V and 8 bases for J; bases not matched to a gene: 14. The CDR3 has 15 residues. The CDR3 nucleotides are TGTGCCAGCATCAACCCTGGGGGACAGGGCTCCGAAGCTTTCTTT. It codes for CASINPGGQGSEAFF.

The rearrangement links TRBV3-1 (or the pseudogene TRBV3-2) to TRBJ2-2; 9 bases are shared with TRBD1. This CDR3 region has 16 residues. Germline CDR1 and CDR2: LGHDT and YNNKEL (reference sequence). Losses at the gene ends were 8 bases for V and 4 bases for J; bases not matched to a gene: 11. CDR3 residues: CASLLSGTGSTGELFF. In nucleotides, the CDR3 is TGTGCCAGCCTACTTTCCGGGACAGGGAGCACCGGGGAGCTGTTTTTT.

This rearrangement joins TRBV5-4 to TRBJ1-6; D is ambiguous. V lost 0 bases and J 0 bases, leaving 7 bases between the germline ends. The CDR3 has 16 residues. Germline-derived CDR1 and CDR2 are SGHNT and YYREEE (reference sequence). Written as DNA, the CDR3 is TGTGCCAGCAGCTTGGCGGGGAGCTCCTATAATTCACCCCTCCACTTT. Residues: CASSLAGSSYNSPLHF.

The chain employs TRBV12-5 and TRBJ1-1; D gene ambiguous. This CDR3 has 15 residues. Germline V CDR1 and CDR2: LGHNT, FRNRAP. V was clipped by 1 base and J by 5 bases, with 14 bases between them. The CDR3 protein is CASGLALGRWTEAFF. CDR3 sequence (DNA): TGTGCTAGTGGTTTGGCTCTGGGGAGGTGGACTGAAGCTTTCTTT.

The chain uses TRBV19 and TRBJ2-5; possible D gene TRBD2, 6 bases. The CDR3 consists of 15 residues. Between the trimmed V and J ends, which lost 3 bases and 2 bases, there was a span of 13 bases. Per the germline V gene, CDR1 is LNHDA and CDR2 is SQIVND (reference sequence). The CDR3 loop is CASSMFRGRQETQYF. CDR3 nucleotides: TGTGCCAGTAGTATGTTCCGGGGGAGGCAAGAGACCCAGTACTTC.

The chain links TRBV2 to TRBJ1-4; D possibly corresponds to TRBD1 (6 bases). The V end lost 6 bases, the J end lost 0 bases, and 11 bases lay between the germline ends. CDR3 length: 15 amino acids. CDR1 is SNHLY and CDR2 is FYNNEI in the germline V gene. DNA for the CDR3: TGTGCCAGCAGGGAACAGGGTTCAACTAATGAAAAACTGTTTTTT. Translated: CASREQGSTNEKLFF.

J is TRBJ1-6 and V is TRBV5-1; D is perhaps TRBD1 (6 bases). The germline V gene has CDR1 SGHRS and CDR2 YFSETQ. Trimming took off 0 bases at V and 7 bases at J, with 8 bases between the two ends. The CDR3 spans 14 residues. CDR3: CASSLAQGNSPLHF. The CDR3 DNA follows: TGCGCCAGCAGCTTGGCACAGGGAAATTCACCCCTCCACTTT.

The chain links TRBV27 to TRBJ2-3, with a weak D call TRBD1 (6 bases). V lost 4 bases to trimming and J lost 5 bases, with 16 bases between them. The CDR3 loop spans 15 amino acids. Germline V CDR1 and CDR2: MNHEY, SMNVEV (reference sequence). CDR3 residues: CASSSNRELGDTQYF. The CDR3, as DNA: TGTGCCAGCAGTTCCAACAGGGAGTTGGGAGATACGCAGTATTTT.

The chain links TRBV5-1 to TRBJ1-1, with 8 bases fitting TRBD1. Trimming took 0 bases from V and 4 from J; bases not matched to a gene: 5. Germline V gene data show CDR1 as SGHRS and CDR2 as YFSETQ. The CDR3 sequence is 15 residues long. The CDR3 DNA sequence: TGCGCCAGCAGCTTGGGGGGACAGGTCGTCACTGAAGCTTTCTTT. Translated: CASSLGGQVVTEAFF.

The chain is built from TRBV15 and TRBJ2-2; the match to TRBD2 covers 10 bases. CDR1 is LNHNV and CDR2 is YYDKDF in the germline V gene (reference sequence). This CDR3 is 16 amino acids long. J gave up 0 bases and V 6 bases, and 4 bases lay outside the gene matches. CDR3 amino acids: CATRASGGANTGELFF. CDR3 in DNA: TGTGCCACCAGGGCTAGCGGGGGCGCGAACACCGGGGAGCTGTTTTTT.

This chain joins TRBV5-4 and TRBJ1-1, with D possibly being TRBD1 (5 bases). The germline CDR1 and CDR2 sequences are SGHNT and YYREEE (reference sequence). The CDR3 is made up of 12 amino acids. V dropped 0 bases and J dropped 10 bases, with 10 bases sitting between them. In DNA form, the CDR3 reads TGTGCCAGCAGCTTGGTTCAAGGGGTAGCTTTCTTT. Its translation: CASSLVQGVAFF.

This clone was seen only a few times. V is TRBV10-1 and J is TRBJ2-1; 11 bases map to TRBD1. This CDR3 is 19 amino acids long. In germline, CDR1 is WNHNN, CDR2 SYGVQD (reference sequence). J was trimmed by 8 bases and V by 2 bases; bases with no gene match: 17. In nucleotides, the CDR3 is TGCGCCAGCAGTGAGGTCGGACAGGGGGCGGAGCGGGGGGACTATGAGCAGTTCTTC. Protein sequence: CASSEVGQGAERGDYEQFF.

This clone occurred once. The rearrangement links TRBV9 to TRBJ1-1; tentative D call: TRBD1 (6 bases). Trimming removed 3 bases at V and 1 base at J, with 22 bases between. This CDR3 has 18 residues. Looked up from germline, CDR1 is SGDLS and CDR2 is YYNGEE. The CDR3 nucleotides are TGTGCCAGCAGCGACCAAAAGTATCAGGGGTATTCGAACACTGAAGCTTTCTTT. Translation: CASSDQKYQGYSNTEAFF.